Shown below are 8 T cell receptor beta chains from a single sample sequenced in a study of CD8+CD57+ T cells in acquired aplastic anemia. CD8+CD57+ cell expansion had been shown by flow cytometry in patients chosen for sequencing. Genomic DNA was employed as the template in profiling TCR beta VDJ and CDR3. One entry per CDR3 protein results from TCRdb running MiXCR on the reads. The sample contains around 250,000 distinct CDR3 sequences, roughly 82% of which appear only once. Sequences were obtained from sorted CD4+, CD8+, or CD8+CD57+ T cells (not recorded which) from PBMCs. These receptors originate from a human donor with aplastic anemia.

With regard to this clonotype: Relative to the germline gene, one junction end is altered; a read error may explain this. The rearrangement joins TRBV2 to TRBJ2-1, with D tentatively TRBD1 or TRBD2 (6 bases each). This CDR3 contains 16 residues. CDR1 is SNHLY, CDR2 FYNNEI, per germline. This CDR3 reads CASGHGGTDTQYFHPF. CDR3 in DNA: TGTGCCAGCGGGCACGGGGGCACAGATACGCAGTATTTTCACCCCTTC. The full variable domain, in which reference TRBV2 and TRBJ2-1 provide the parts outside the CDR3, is EPEVTQTPSHQVTQMGQEVILRCVPISNHLYFYWYRQILGQKVEFLVSFYNNEISEKSEIFDDQFSVERPDGSNFTLKIRSTKLEDSAMYFCASGHGGTDTQYFHPFGPGTRLTVL.

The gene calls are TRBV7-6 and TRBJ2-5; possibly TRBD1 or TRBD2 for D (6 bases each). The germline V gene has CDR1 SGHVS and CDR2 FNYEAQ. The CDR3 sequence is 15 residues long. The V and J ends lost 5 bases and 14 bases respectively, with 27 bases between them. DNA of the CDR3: TGTGCCAGCAGCCTAGGGGGGCACACTGAAGCGTCCTTTTACTTC. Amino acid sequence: CASSLGGHTEASFYF.

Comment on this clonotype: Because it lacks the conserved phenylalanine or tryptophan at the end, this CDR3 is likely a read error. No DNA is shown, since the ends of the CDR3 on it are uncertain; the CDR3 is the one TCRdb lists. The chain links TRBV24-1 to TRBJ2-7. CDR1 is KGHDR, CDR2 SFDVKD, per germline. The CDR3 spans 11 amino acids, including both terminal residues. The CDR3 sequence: CATAASLKRYL.

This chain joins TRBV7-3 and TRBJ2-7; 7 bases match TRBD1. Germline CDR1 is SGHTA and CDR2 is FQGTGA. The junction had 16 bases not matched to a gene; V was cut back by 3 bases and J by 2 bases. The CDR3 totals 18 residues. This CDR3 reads CASSFYRDGTALAYEQYV. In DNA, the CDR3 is TGTGCCAGCAGCTTTTATCGCGACGGGACAGCCCTTGCCTACGAGCAGTACGTC.

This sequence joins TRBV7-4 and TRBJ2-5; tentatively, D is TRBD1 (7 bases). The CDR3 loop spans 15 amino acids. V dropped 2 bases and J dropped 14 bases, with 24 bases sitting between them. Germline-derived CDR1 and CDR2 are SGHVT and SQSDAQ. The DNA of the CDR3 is TGTGCCAGCAGCTTACTTCAGGGGGGACAAGAGACTCACTACTTC. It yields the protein CASSLLQGGQETHYF.

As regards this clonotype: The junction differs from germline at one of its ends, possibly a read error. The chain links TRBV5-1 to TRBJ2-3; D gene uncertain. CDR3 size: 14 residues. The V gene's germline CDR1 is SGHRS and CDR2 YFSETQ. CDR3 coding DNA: TGTGCCAGCAGCGATTACAGAGGTCACGATACGCAGTATTTT. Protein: CASSDYRGHDTQYF. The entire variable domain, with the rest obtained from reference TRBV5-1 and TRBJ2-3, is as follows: KAGVTQTPRYLIKTRGQQVTLSCSPISGHRSVSWYQQTPGQGLQFLFEYFSETQRNKGNFPGRFSGRQFSNSRSEMNVSTLELGDSALYLCASSDYRGHDTQYFGPGTRLTVL.

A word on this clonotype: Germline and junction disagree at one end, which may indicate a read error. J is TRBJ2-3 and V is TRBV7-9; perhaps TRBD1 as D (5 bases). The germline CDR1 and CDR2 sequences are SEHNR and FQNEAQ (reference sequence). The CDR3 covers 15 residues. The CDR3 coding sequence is TGTGCCACCAGCAGAGGAGAGACAGCAACCTATAGCTACTATTTT. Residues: CATSRGETATYSYYF.

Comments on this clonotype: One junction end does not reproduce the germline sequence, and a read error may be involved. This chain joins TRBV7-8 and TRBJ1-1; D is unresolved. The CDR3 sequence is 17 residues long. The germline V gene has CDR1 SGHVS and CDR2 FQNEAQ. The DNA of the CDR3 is TGTGCCAGCAGCTTAGCGGGAGGTCACGATGGAAACAATGAAGCTTTCTTT. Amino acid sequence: CASSLAGGHDGNNEAFF.